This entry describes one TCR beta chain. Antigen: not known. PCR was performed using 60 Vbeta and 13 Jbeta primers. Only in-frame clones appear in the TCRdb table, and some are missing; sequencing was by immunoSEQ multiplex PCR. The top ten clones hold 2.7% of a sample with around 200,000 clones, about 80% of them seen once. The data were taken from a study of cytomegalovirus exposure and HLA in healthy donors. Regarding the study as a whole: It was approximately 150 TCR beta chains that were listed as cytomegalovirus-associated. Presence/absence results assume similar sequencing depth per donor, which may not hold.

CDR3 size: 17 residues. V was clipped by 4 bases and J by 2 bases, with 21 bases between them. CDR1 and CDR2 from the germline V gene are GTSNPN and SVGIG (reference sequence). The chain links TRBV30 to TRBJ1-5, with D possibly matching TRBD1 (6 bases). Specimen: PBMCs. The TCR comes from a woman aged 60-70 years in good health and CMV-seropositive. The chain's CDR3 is CAWTLEAGDGGNQPQHF. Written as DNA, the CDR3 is TGTGCCTGGACCCTAGAAGCAGGGGATGGTGGCAATCAGCCCCAGCATTTT.